The entry below gives a single T cell receptor (beta chain) sequence along with its context. Its recognized antigen is unknown. Base qualities are not provided; no much larger clone lies one nucleotide away. These data come from a study of cytotoxic CD8 clonotypes in ibrutinib-treated CLL (dated by TCRdb to the early 2020s). Background on the whole study: In this cohort, around 14 patients were treatment-naive and 11 to 12 were relapsed/refractory, while 17 to 18 had unmutated IGHV. The response samples were drawn at a median of roughly twelve months into treatment, with a range of about 6 to 40 months. Every sample from remission and from progressive disease was obtained while the patients were still on ibrutinib. Cryopreserved peripheral blood mononuclear cells were collected before treatment, at response, and at either disease progression or sustained remission. An average of 255,043 productive templates and approximately 90,000 productive rearrangements was obtained per sample. Longitudinal samples were available for about 30% of the roughly 90 trial participants. Responses were partial in some 24 patients and complete in 2; after median around 72 months follow-up, roughly 14 stayed in remission and about 12 progressed. Results the study describes overall, beyond this receptor: Public clonotypes were rare and either shrank or stayed stable during treatment, and the rise in clonality at ibrutinib response reflected expansion of private clonotypes. At baseline, clonality was higher than in age-matched healthy donors and showed a strong correlation with circulating CD8+ T-cell counts. Sustained-remission and progressing patients did not have matched sampling times, and lymph node repertoires were not examined. An increase in clonality was observed at ibrutinib response, with clonality remaining stable during sustained remission and falling back toward baseline at progression.

The sample's time point label, decoded: roughly 25 months on ibrutinib. For TCR beta library preparation, roughly 2 micrograms of genomic DNA were extracted from the cryopreserved PBMCs. High-throughput TCR beta sequencing was performed on longitudinal blood samples from CLL patients receiving ibrutinib monotherapy. The patients took part in an open-label, single-center phase 2 trial of ibrutinib monotherapy. The CDR3 has 15 amino acids, counting the end cysteine and phenylalanine. Only CDR3 DNA is held: 45 bases, read in frame from base 1. Deletion took 8 bases off V and 0 bases off J, with a span of 14 bases between the germline ends. CDR1 and CDR2 are read off the germline V gene as MNHEY and SVGAGI. Each clonotype received, on average, about 9.7x coverage in deep resolution sequencing performed on a MiSeq, where the target depth lay between 1 in 1 million and 1 in 200,000 T cells. The immunoSEQ hsTCRB Kit was used to generate the TCR beta libraries. In the source study's methods: The data were analyzed with ImmunoSEQ Analyzer and ImmunoSEQ Data Assistant, and V, D and J gene assignments followed IMGT definitions. Clonality was computed as one minus normalized Shannon entropy of productive rearrangement frequencies, ranging from 0 to 1. Public clonotype analysis was restricted to overrepresented clonotypes comprising at least 0.05% of each patient's repertoire. Some 13 age-matched healthy donor repertoires from immuneACCESS served as clonality controls. The clones in this table, taken by TCRdb from immuneACCESS, are in-frame only. Not every clone is retained; where verified, under half of the shortfall comes from an unresolved V gene, and the cause of the rest is unknown. V and J calls and clone size follow that table, whereas D and trimming were derived from the DNA. Across this sample there are approximately 130,000 clones, with roughly 84% seen only once. The top ten clonotypes cover 2.5% to 3.5% of the sample.

The chain employs TRBV6-5 and TRBJ1-5, with the identity of the D gene unclear. This specimen consisted of PBMCs, obtained after 24 months of ibrutinib treatment. This clonotype was obtained from a human donor with chronic lymphocytic leukemia. In nucleotide form, the sequence is TGTGCCAGCCGTAGGGAAGGATTTAGCAATCAGCCCCAGCATTTT. Its amino acids are CASRREGFSNQPQHF.